The rows below give T cell receptor beta chains drawn from one sample of a study of blood T cell repertoires in COVID-19. Assay used: immunoSEQ multiplex PCR; TCRdb lists only in-frame clones, some missing. The sample consists of roughly 180,000 clones, 60% to 85% of them appearing once. Sequencing was carried out using peripheral blood. The receptors come from a woman aged 60-75 years with COVID-19, enrolled during active disease. The CDR3 runs from the conserved cysteine through the conserved F or W. Each record gives: V gene, D gene, CDR3 length, clone size, J gene, CDR3 protein, CDR3 DNA. The D gene is left open where the match is weak. Not all rows give a size; the values are once, few, many and, for expanded clones, a class.

v_call: TRBV5-4
d_call: TRBD1
cdr3_length: 14
clone_size: .
j_call: TRBJ1-2
cdr3_aa: CASSGGQTLYGYTF
cdr3_nt: TGTGCCAGCAGCGGGGGACAGACTCTATATGGCTACACCTTC

v_call: TRBV30
d_call: TRBD2
cdr3_length: 15
clone_size: .
j_call: TRBJ2-2
cdr3_aa: CAWSVLGLAAGELFF
cdr3_nt: TGTGCCTGGAGTGTACTGGGACTAGCAGCCGGGGAGCTGTTTTTT

v_call: TRBV4-3
d_call: .
cdr3_length: 13
clone_size: .
j_call: TRBJ2-5
cdr3_aa: CASSRRGGETQYF
cdr3_nt: TGCGCCAGCAGCCGCCGGGGAGGAGAGACCCAGTACTTC

v_call: TRBV27
d_call: .
cdr3_length: 17
clone_size: few
j_call: TRBJ1-1
cdr3_aa: CASSLVSAAVVNTEAFF
cdr3_nt: TGTGCCAGCAGTTTAGTGTCGGCGGCAGTCGTGAACACTGAAGCTTTCTTT

v_call: TRBV11-2
d_call: .
cdr3_length: 18
clone_size: .
j_call: TRBJ2-1
cdr3_aa: CASSLHFGAVGSYNEQFF
cdr3_nt: TGTGCCAGCAGCTTACACTTTGGGGCGGTAGGCTCCTACAATGAGCAGTTCTTC

v_call: TRBV14
d_call: .
cdr3_length: 17
clone_size: .
j_call: TRBJ2-6
cdr3_aa: CASSHGGPNSGANVLTF
cdr3_nt: TGTGCCAGCAGCCACGGGGGTCCCAACTCTGGGGCCAACGTCCTGACTTTC

v_call: TRBV4-3
d_call: .
cdr3_length: 13
clone_size: .
j_call: TRBJ2-5
cdr3_aa: CASSLTTPETQYF
cdr3_nt: TGCGCCAGCAGCCTGACTACTCCAGAGACCCAGTACTTC

v_call: TRBV6-1
d_call: .
cdr3_length: 16
clone_size: .
j_call: TRBJ1-4
cdr3_aa: CASSEGRQGRNEKLFF
cdr3_nt: TGTGCCAGCAGTGAAGGACGCCAGGGTAGAAATGAAAAACTGTTTTTT

v_call: TRBV2
d_call: .
cdr3_length: 16
clone_size: .
j_call: TRBJ2-1
cdr3_aa: CASTPGRGRSYNEQFF
cdr3_nt: TGTGCCAGCACTCCCGGGAGGGGGCGCTCCTACAATGAGCAGTTCTTC

v_call: TRBV4-2
d_call: TRBD2
cdr3_length: 18
clone_size: .
j_call: TRBJ2-3
cdr3_aa: CASSQDWDLAGGSDTQYF
cdr3_nt: TGTGCCAGCAGCCAAGATTGGGACCTAGCGGGGGGGTCGGATACGCAGTATTTT

v_call: TRBV5-1
d_call: .
cdr3_length: 14
clone_size: .
j_call: TRBJ2-1
cdr3_aa: CASSIQGFYNEQFF
cdr3_nt: TGCGCCAGCAGCATACAGGGTTTCTACAATGAGCAGTTCTTC

v_call: TRBV12-3/TRBV12-4
d_call: .
cdr3_length: 12
clone_size: .
j_call: TRBJ1-2
cdr3_aa: CASSQRMYGYTF
cdr3_nt: TGTGCCAGCAGTCAGCGAATGTATGGCTACACCTTC

v_call: TRBV19
d_call: TRBD1
cdr3_length: 16
clone_size: .
j_call: TRBJ1-1
cdr3_aa: CASSPLTGTVNTEAFF
cdr3_nt: TGTGCCAGTAGTCCCCTAACCGGGACAGTGAACACTGAAGCTTTCTTT

v_call: TRBV18
d_call: TRBD1
cdr3_length: 15
clone_size: .
j_call: TRBJ2-5
cdr3_aa: CASSPRGQGGETQYF
cdr3_nt: TGTGCCAGCTCACCGCGGGGACAGGGAGGGGAGACCCAGTACTTC

v_call: TRBV6-5
d_call: .
cdr3_length: 14
clone_size: .
j_call: TRBJ2-2
cdr3_aa: CASRREGNTGELFF
cdr3_nt: TGTGCCAGCCGTAGAGAGGGTAACACCGGGGAGCTGTTTTTT

v_call: TRBV7-9
d_call: TRBD1
cdr3_length: 13
clone_size: .
j_call: TRBJ2-2
cdr3_aa: CAGNRGFDGELFF
cdr3_nt: TGTGCCGGAAACAGGGGTTTCGACGGGGAGCTGTTTTTT

v_call: TRBV19
d_call: .
cdr3_length: 11
clone_size: few
j_call: TRBJ2-1
cdr3_aa: CASSLPNEQFF
cdr3_nt: TGTGCCAGTAGTCTCCCCAATGAGCAGTTCTTC

v_call: TRBV19
d_call: .
cdr3_length: 13
clone_size: .
j_call: TRBJ1-1
cdr3_aa: CASRPLGNTEAFF
cdr3_nt: TGTGCCAGTAGACCTCTCGGGAACACTGAAGCTTTCTTT

v_call: TRBV6-2/TRBV6-3
d_call: TRBD2
cdr3_length: 15
clone_size: .
j_call: TRBJ2-2
cdr3_aa: CASSFSGKSTGELFF
cdr3_nt: TGTGCCAGCAGTTTTAGCGGGAAGAGCACCGGGGAGCTGTTTTTT

v_call: TRBV2
d_call: TRBD1
cdr3_length: 16
clone_size: .
j_call: TRBJ2-2
cdr3_aa: CASSPGTGGISGELFF
cdr3_nt: TGTGCCAGCAGCCCCGGGACAGGGGGCATTTCCGGGGAGCTGTTTTTT

v_call: TRBV27
d_call: .
cdr3_length: 19
clone_size: .
j_call: TRBJ1-5
cdr3_aa: CASSALRGVQGNSNQPQHF
cdr3_nt: TGTGCCAGCAGCGCCCTGCGGGGGGTCCAGGGGAATAGCAATCAGCCCCAGCATTTT

v_call: TRBV19
d_call: .
cdr3_length: 15
clone_size: few
j_call: TRBJ1-1
cdr3_aa: CASSILRGGITEAFF
cdr3_nt: TGTGCCAGTAGCATCCTCCGAGGAGGGATTACTGAAGCTTTCTTT

v_call: TRBV5-4
d_call: .
cdr3_length: 16
clone_size: .
j_call: TRBJ1-2
cdr3_aa: CASSRGRAGVNYGYTF
cdr3_nt: TGTGCCAGCAGCCGGGGGAGGGCTGGGGTGAATTATGGCTACACCTTC

v_call: TRBV5-1
d_call: .
cdr3_length: 13
clone_size: .
j_call: TRBJ1-1
cdr3_aa: CASSLAFNTEAFF
cdr3_nt: TGCGCCAGCAGCTTGGCGTTTAACACTGAAGCTTTCTTT

v_call: TRBV2
d_call: TRBD1
cdr3_length: 13
clone_size: .
j_call: TRBJ2-1
cdr3_aa: CASAGGYYNEQFF
cdr3_nt: TGTGCCAGCGCAGGGGGATATTACAATGAGCAGTTCTTC

v_call: TRBV7-7
d_call: TRBD2
cdr3_length: 16
clone_size: .
j_call: TRBJ2-5
cdr3_aa: CASSLGTSGNQETQYF
cdr3_nt: TGTGCTAGCAGCTTAGGGACTAGCGGGAACCAAGAGACCCAGTACTTC

v_call: TRBV5-1
d_call: .
cdr3_length: 15
clone_size: .
j_call: TRBJ1-1
cdr3_aa: CASSLQWAANTEAFF
cdr3_nt: TGCGCCAGCAGCCTCCAATGGGCAGCTAACACTGAAGCTTTCTTT

v_call: TRBV19
d_call: TRBD2
cdr3_length: 13
clone_size: .
j_call: TRBJ2-5
cdr3_aa: CASTTSGTETQYF
cdr3_nt: TGTGCCAGTACTACTAGCGGGACAGAGACCCAGTACTTC

v_call: TRBV14
d_call: TRBD1
cdr3_length: 15
clone_size: .
j_call: TRBJ1-6
cdr3_aa: CASSQGQGRNSPLHF
cdr3_nt: TGTGCCAGCAGCCAAGGACAGGGGAGGAATTCACCCCTCCACTTT

v_call: TRBV7-9
d_call: TRBD1
cdr3_length: 16
clone_size: .
j_call: TRBJ1-6
cdr3_aa: CASSLGGTGSITPLHF
cdr3_nt: TGTGCCAGCAGCTTAGGCGGGACAGGGTCGATTACACCCCTCCACTTT

v_call: TRBV7-6
d_call: .
cdr3_length: 16
clone_size: .
j_call: TRBJ2-2
cdr3_aa: CASSHLGGENTGELFF
cdr3_nt: TGTGCCAGCAGCCACTTGGGGGGAGAGAACACCGGGGAGCTGTTTTTT

v_call: TRBV19
d_call: .
cdr3_length: 18
clone_size: few
j_call: TRBJ2-3
cdr3_aa: CASSPRGFRGTSTDTQYF
cdr3_nt: TGTGCCAGTAGCCCACGGGGGTTCAGGGGGACTAGCACAGATACGCAGTATTTT

v_call: TRBV11-1
d_call: .
cdr3_length: 14
clone_size: .
j_call: TRBJ1-4
cdr3_aa: CASSFGREGEKLFF
cdr3_nt: TGTGCCAGCAGCTTCGGACGGGAAGGGGAAAAACTGTTTTTT

v_call: TRBV18
d_call: .
cdr3_length: 12
clone_size: .
j_call: TRBJ2-3
cdr3_aa: CASSPGPDTQYF
cdr3_nt: TGTGCCAGCTCACCGGGCCCAGATACGCAGTATTTT

v_call: TRBV6-5
d_call: TRBD2
cdr3_length: 15
clone_size: .
j_call: TRBJ2-7
cdr3_aa: CASKSGRDGMHEQYF
cdr3_nt: TGTGCCAGCAAAAGCGGGAGAGACGGTATGCACGAGCAGTACTTC

v_call: TRBV2
d_call: .
cdr3_length: 14
clone_size: .
j_call: TRBJ1-5
cdr3_aa: CASTKTSENQPQHF
cdr3_nt: TGTGCCAGCACCAAAACGAGTGAAAATCAGCCCCAGCATTTT

v_call: TRBV4-1
d_call: .
cdr3_length: 16
clone_size: once
j_call: TRBJ2-2
cdr3_aa: CASSQDWGTTIGELFF
cdr3_nt: TGCGCCAGCAGCCAAGATTGGGGGACAACTATAGGGGAGCTGTTTTTT

v_call: TRBV6-6
d_call: .
cdr3_length: 16
clone_size: few
j_call: TRBJ2-1
cdr3_aa: CASSYPPGGLGDEQFF
cdr3_nt: TGTGCCAGCAGTTACCCGCCTGGCGGGCTTGGGGATGAGCAGTTCTTC

v_call: TRBV6-1
d_call: .
cdr3_length: 14
clone_size: .
j_call: TRBJ1-6
cdr3_aa: CASSENGDISPLHF
cdr3_nt: TGTGCCAGCAGTGAAAACGGGGATATTTCACCCCTCCACTTT

v_call: TRBV9
d_call: .
cdr3_length: 17
clone_size: .
j_call: TRBJ1-1
cdr3_aa: CASSVGASEARDTEAFF
cdr3_nt: TGTGCCAGCAGCGTAGGGGCATCGGAGGCTCGGGACACTGAAGCTTTCTTT

v_call: TRBV6-5
d_call: .
cdr3_length: 14
clone_size: .
j_call: TRBJ1-2
cdr3_aa: CASTPGQGLYGYTF
cdr3_nt: TGTGCCAGCACACCCGGGCAGGGGCTGTATGGCTACACCTTC

v_call: TRBV11-3
d_call: .
cdr3_length: 15
clone_size: .
j_call: TRBJ2-3
cdr3_aa: CASSLGVSGTDTQYF
cdr3_nt: TGTGCCAGCAGCTTAGGTGTTTCGGGCACAGATACGCAGTATTTT

v_call: TRBV7-7
d_call: TRBD2
cdr3_length: 14
clone_size: .
j_call: TRBJ2-5
cdr3_aa: CASSQGLAGETQYF
cdr3_nt: TGTGCTAGCAGCCAGGGACTAGCGGGGGAGACCCAGTACTTC

v_call: TRBV7-2
d_call: .
cdr3_length: 14
clone_size: .
j_call: TRBJ1-4
cdr3_aa: CASSFTAAPEKLFF
cdr3_nt: TGTGCCAGCAGCTTTACAGCCGCTCCTGAAAAACTGTTTTTT

v_call: TRBV27
d_call: .
cdr3_length: 14
clone_size: .
j_call: TRBJ2-1
cdr3_aa: CASSLGLAYNEQFF
cdr3_nt: TGTGCCAGCAGTTTAGGACTGGCCTACAATGAGCAGTTCTTC

v_call: TRBV4-3
d_call: TRBD1
cdr3_length: 15
clone_size: .
j_call: TRBJ1-4
cdr3_aa: CASSQQGATNEKLFF
cdr3_nt: TGCGCCAGCAGCCAACAGGGGGCAACTAATGAAAAACTGTTTTTT

v_call: TRBV21-1
d_call: .
cdr3_length: 15
clone_size: .
j_call: TRBJ1-5
cdr3_aa: CASSKVRRGVQPQHF
cdr3_nt: TGTGCCAGCAGCAAAGTTCGACGGGGTGTGCAGCCCCAGCATTTT

v_call: TRBV24-1
d_call: TRBD2
cdr3_length: 16
clone_size: few
j_call: TRBJ2-1
cdr3_aa: CATSDVSGRASNEQFF
cdr3_nt: TGTGCCACCAGTGACGTCAGCGGGAGGGCCAGCAATGAGCAGTTCTTC

v_call: TRBV28
d_call: .
cdr3_length: 15
clone_size: .
j_call: TRBJ2-2
cdr3_aa: CASTLARTPTGELFF
cdr3_nt: TGTGCCAGCACCCTAGCGCGGACGCCCACCGGGGAGCTGTTTTTT

v_call: TRBV7-3
d_call: .
cdr3_length: 14
clone_size: .
j_call: TRBJ1-2
cdr3_aa: CASSLERANYGYTF
cdr3_nt: TGTGCCAGCAGCTTAGAGAGAGCTAACTATGGCTACACCTTC

v_call: TRBV7-6
d_call: TRBD2
cdr3_length: 15
clone_size: once
j_call: TRBJ2-1
cdr3_aa: CASSLPGLDYNEQFF
cdr3_nt: TGTGCCAGCAGCTTACCGGGACTAGACTACAATGAGCAGTTCTTC

v_call: TRBV11-2
d_call: TRBD2
cdr3_length: 17
clone_size: .
j_call: TRBJ2-2
cdr3_aa: CASRSTWGLANTGELFF
cdr3_nt: TGTGCCAGCAGGTCCACCTGGGGACTAGCGAACACCGGGGAGCTGTTTTTT

v_call: TRBV2
d_call: .
cdr3_length: 16
clone_size: once
j_call: TRBJ2-2
cdr3_aa: CASSEAEIQNTGELFF
cdr3_nt: TGTGCCAGCAGTGAGGCGGAGATCCAGAACACCGGGGAGCTGTTTTTT